The sequence of this TCR beta chain was determined in a study of OX40 agonist ivuxolimab in advanced cancers. Study-level information: Head and neck, renal cell, melanoma or hepatocellular carcinoma were the cancers that dose-escalation patients had. Antecedent anti-PD-1, anti-PD-L1 or anti-CTLA-4 therapy was permissible, with about 40% having received some.

Sequencing used immunoSEQ multiplex PCR; TCRdb keeps in-frame clones, though not all of them. The sample shows 65,000 to 95,000 clones, about 88% of them seen only once. Trimming left V 7 bases short and J 6 bases short, with 12 bases between. The CDR3 runs to 12 residues. Germline values: CDR1 SNHLY, CDR2 FYNNEI. The sequence came from an adult with an advanced solid tumor such as melanoma, head and neck, liver or kidney cancer. This chain uses TRBV2 with TRBJ2-5; D ambiguous. The sequenced sample was CD4+ or CD8+ T cells sorted from blood, obtained in a trial of the OX40 agonist ivuxolimab. The DNA of the CDR3 is TGTGCCAGCACCGATAGGGTAAAGACCCAGTACTTC. This encodes CASTDRVKTQYF. Complete variable domain (other parts from reference TRBV2 and TRBJ2-5): EPEVTQTPSHQVTQMGQEVILRCVPISNHLYFYWYRQILGQKVEFLVSFYNNEISEKSEIFDDQFSVERPDGSNFTLKIRSTKLEDSAMYFCASTDRVKTQYFGPGTRLLVL.